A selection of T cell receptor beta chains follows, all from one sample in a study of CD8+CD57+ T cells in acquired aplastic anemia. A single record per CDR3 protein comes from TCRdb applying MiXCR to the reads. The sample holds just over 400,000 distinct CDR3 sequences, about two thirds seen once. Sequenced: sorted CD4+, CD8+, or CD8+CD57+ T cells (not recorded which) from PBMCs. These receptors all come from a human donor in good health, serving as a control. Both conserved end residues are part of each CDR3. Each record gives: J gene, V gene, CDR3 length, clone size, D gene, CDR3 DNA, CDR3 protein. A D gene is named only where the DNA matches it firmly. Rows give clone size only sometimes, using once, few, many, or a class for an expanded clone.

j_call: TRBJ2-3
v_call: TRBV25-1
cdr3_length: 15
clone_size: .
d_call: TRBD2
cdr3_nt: TGTGCCAGCAGCGGTAGCGGGGGGGCCCCCCATACGCAGTATTTT
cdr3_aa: CASSGSGGAPHTQYF

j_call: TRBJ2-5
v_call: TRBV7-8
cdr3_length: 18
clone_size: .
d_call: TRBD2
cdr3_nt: TGTGCCAGCAGCTTAGCGGGACTAGCGGGGGGGCTGGGGGAGACCCAGTACTTC
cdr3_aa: CASSLAGLAGGLGETQYF

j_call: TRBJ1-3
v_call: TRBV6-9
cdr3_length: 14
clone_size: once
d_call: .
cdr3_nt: TGTGCCAGCAATCTCATAAGCTCTGGAAACACCATATATTTT
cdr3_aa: CASNLISSGNTIYF

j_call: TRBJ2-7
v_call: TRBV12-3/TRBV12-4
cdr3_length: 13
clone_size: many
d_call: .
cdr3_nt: TGTGCCAGCAGTCACGGACGGGTTTTAGAGCAGTACTTC
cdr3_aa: CASSHGRVLEQYF

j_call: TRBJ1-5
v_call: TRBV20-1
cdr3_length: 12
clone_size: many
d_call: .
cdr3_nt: TGCAGTGCTAGTCGGGGGGATCAGCCCCAGCATTTT
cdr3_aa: CSASRGDQPQHF

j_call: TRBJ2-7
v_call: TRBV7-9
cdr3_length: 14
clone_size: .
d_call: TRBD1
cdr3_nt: TGTGCCAGCAGCCTCCGGGACAGACCCGACGAGCAGTACTTC
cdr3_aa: CASSLRDRPDEQYF

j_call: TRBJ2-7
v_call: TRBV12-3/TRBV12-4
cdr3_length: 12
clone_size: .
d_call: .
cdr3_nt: TGTGCCAGCAGGGAAGACCACTACGAGCAGTACTTC
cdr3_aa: CASREDHYEQYF

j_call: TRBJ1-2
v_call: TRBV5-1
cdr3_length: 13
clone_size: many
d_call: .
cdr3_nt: TGCGCCAGCAGCTTCCAGGGAAACTATGGCTACACCTTC
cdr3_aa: CASSFQGNYGYTF

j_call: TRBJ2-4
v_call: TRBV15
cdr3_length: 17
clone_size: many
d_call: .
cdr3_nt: TGTGCCACCAGCAGTAACCTTCGACCGGAAGCCAAAAACATTCAGTACTTC
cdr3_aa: CATSSNLRPEAKNIQYF

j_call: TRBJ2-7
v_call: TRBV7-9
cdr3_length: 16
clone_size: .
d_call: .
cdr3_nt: TGTGCCAGCAGCTTAAATAGTTGGGGAGCCCCCTACGAGCAGTACTTC
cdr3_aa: CASSLNSWGAPYEQYF

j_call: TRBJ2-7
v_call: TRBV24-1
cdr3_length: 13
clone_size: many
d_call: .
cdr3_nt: TGTGCCACCAGTGGCGGGGGCGCCTACGAGCAGTACTTC
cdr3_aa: CATSGGGAYEQYF

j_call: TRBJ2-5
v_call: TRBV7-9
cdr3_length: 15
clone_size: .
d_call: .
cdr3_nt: TGTGCCAGCAGCTTACGGACGGCGTACCAAGAGACCCAGTACTTC
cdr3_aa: CASSLRTAYQETQYF

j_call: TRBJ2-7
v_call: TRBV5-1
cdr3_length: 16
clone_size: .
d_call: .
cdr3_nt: TGCGCCAGCAGCTCCTTGCCGGGACCAGGGATCTACGAGCAGTACTTC
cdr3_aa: CASSSLPGPGIYEQYF

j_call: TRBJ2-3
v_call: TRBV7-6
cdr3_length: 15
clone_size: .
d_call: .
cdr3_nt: TGTGCCAGCAGCTTGGACAGCAACTCAAAGAACCAGTACTATTTT
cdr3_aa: CASSLDSNSKNQYYF

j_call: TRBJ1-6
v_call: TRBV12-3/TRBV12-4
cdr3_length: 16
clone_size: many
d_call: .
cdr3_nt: TGTGCCAGCACCTTGGGGCTTCGGGGTATTGATTCACCCCTCCACTTT
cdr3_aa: CASTLGLRGIDSPLHF

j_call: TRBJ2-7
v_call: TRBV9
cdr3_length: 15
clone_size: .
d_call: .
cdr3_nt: TGTGCCAGCAGCCCCACCGGGCCTAGTTCACCCCTCCAGTACTTC
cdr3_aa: CASSPTGPSSPLQYF

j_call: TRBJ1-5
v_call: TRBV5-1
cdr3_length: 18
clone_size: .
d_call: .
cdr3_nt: TGCGCCAGCAGCTTGGGGACAGAGGCCTTCCCTAGCAATCAGCCCCAGCATTTT
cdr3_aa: CASSLGTEAFPSNQPQHF

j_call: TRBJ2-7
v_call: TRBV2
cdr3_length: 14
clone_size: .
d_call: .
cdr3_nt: TGTGCCAGCAGCCAACAGACTTGCGGCTACGCGCAGGACTTC
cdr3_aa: CASSQQTCGYAQDF

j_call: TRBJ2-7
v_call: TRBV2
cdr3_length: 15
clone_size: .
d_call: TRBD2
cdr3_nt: TGTGCCAGCAGTAAAGCGGGGGATTCCGCCTACGGGCAGTACTTC
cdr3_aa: CASSKAGDSAYGQYF

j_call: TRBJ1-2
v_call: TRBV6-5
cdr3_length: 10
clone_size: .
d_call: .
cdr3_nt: TGTGCCAGCAGCGATGAGGGCTACACCTTC
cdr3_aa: CASSDEGYTF

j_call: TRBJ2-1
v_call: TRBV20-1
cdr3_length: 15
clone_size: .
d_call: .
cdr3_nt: TGCAGTGCTAGAGATGATTACCACTACGACAATGAGCAGTTCTTC
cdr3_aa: CSARDDYHYDNEQFF

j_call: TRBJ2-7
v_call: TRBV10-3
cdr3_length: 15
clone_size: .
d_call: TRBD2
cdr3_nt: TGTGCCATCAGCTACCGGACTAGCGGGGGGCTAGAGCAGTACTTC
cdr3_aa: CAISYRTSGGLEQYF

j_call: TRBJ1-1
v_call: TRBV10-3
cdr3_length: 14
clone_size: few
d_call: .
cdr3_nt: TGTGCCATCAGTGAGGCATCTTCGAACACTGAAGCTTTCTTT
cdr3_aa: CAISEASSNTEAFF

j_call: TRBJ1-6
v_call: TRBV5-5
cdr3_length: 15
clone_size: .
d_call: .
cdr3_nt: TGTGCCAGTAGTATAGACCCCAGGGGCAATTCACCCCTCCACTTT
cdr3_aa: CASSIDPRGNSPLHF

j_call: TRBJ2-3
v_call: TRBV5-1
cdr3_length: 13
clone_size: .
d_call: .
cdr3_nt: TGTGCCAGCAGCCCTGACTATACAGATACGCAGTATTTT
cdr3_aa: CASSPDYTDTQYF

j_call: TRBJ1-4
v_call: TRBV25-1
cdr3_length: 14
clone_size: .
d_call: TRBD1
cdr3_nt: TGTGCCAGCAGCTTGGGGACAGGGGGTGAAGAACTGCTTTTT
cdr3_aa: CASSLGTGGEELLF

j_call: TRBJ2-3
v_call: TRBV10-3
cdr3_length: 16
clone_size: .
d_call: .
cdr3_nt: TGTGCCACCAGCCGGAGGGTCAGCACGGAGACAGATACGCAGTATTTT
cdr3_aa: CATSRRVSTETDTQYF

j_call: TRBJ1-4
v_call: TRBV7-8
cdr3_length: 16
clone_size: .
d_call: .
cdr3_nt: TGTGCCAGCAGTCGGGCAGCCCTAATTTGTAATGAACAGCTGTTTTTT
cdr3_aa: CASSRAALICNEQLFF

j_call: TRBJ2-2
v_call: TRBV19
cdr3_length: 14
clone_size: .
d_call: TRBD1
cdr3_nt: TGTGCTAGTCGGACAGGGGGGGTGACCGGGGAGCTGTTTTTT
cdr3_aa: CASRTGGVTGELFF

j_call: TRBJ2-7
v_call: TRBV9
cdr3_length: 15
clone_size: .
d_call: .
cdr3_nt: TGTGCCAGCAGCGTAGGTCTAGACCATTCCTACGAGCAGTACTTC
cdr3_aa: CASSVGLDHSYEQYF

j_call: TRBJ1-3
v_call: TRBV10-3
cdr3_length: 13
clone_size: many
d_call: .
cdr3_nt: TGTGCCATCAGCGAGGGGGCTGGAAACACCATATATTTT
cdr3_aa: CAISEGAGNTIYF

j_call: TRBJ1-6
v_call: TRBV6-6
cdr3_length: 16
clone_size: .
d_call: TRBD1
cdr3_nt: TGTGCCAGCCCAAGAACGGCGGGACAGGGGGAGGCACCCCTCCACTTT
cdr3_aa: CASPRTAGQGEAPLHF

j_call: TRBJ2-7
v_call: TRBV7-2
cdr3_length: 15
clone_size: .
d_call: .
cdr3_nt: TGTGCCAGCAGCTTGATTAAGGGTAACCCCTACGAGCTTTACTTC
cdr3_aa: CASSLIKGNPYELYF

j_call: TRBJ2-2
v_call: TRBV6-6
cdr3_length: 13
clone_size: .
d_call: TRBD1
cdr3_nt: TGTGCCAGCAAGGACAGGGACACCGGGGAGCTGTTTTTT
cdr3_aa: CASKDRDTGELFF

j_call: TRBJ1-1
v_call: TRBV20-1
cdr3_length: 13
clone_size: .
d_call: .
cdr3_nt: TGCAGTGCTGCGGGGGGGGGCAACTTTCTGGCTTTCTTT
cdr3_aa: CSAAGGGNFLAFF

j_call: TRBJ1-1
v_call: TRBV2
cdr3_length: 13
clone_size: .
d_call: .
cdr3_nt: TGTGCCAGCATGAAAGTGGTGAACACTGAAGCTTTCTTT
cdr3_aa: CASMKVVNTEAFF

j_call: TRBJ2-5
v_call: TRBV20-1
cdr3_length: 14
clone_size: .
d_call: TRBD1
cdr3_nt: TGCAGTGCTGTACAGGGACAGTGGGGGAAGACCCAGTACTTC
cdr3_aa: CSAVQGQWGKTQYF

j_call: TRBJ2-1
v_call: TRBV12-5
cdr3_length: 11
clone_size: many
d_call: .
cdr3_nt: TGTGCTAGTGGTTTTAGCGAGGGTCGGTTCTTC
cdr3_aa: CASGFSEGRFF

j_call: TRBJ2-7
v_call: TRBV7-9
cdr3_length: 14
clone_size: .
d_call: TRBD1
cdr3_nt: TGTGCCAGCAGCTCGAGAGGGGACAGCTATGAGAAGTCCTTC
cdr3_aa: CASSSRGDSYEKSF

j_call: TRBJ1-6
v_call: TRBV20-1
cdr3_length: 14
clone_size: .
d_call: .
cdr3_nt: TGCAGTGCTAGAGGTTGGGGCACTAATTCACCCCTCCACTTT
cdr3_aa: CSARGWGTNSPLHF

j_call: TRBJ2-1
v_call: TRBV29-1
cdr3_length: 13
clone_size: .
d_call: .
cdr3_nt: TGCAGCGTTGACGTGCGGTCCTACAATGAGCAGTTCTTC
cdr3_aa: CSVDVRSYNEQFF

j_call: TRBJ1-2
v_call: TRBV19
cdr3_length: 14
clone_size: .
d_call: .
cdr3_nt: TGTACCAGTAGTATAGTTGGGTTTGACTATGGCTACACCTTC
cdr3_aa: CTSSIVGFDYGYTF

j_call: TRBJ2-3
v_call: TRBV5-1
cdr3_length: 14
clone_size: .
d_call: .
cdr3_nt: TGTGCCAGCAGCTTAGACGTGGGCACAGATACGCAGTATTTT
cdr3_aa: CASSLDVGTDTQYF

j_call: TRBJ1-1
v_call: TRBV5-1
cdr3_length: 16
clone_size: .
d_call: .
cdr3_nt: TGTGCCAGCAGCACGCATAACCTCCTTAGGAACACTGAAGCTTTCTTT
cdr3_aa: CASSTHNLLRNTEAFF

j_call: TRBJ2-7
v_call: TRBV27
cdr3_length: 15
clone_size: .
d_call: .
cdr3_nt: TGTGCCCGCCCCTGGGGCGGACACACCGACTACGAGCAGTACTTC
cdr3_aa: CARPWGGHTDYEQYF

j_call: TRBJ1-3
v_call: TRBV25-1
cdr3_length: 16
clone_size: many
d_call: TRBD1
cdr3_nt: TGTGCCAGCAGTCCCCAAGGACAGGCAACTGGAAACACCATATATTTT
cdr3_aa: CASSPQGQATGNTIYF